The rows below give T cell receptor beta chains drawn from one sample of a study of cytomegalovirus exposure and HLA in healthy donors. Produced via immunoSEQ multiplex PCR; TCRdb's table is partial and in-frame only. Among 90,000 to 100,000 clones listed, roughly four fifths were seen once. The sample comprised PBMCs. The receptors derive from a man aged 50-59 years in good health and CMV-seronegative. Each CDR3 is given with its conserved first and last residue. The D gene is left open where the match is weak. Clone size is stated in some rows and not others, as once, few, many or a class when expanded.

v_call	clone_size	j_call	d_call	cdr3_aa	cdr3_nt
TRBV9	.	TRBJ2-1	TRBD2	CASSVDSTSGSGEQFF	TGTGCCAGCAGCGTAGATTCGACTAGCGGGAGTGGTGAGCAGTTCTTC
TRBV29-1	.	TRBJ2-3	.	CSVGVAVSTDTQYF	TGCAGCGTCGGGGTAGCGGTGAGCACAGATACGCAGTATTTT
TRBV10-3	.	TRBJ1-6	.	CAGQPSLDVPLHF	TGTGCCGGACAACCAAGCCTTGACGTCCCCCTCCACTTT
TRBV5-1	few	TRBJ1-3	.	CASSADSQGNTIYF	TGCGCCAGCAGCGCCGACTCCCAGGGAAACACCATATATTTT
TRBV13	.	TRBJ2-1	TRBD2	CASSSRLAVNYNEQFF	TGTGCCAGCAGCTCCCGACTAGCGGTAAACTACAATGAGCAGTTCTTC
TRBV19	.	TRBJ1-1	TRBD1	CASSIQGAFNTEAFF	TGTGCCAGTAGTATCCAGGGGGCGTTCAACACTGAAGCTTTCTTT
TRBV5-1	few	TRBJ1-4	.	CASSWLGLGGEKLFF	TGCGCCAGCAGCTGGTTGGGACTAGGAGGCGAAAAACTGTTTTTT
TRBV11-2	.	TRBJ1-1	.	CASSLGGLLMNTEAFF	TGTGCCAGCAGCCTCGGGGGACTCCTTATGAACACTGAAGCTTTCTTT
TRBV25-1	.	TRBJ2-4	TRBD2	CAAGDGNIQYF	TGTGCCGCGGGAGACGGGAACATTCAGTACTTC
TRBV27	.	TRBJ2-7	TRBD2	CASSRYVLAGGFHHEQYF	TGTGCCAGCAGTCGGTATGTTCTAGCGGGAGGGTTCCACCACGAGCAGTACTTC
TRBV5-1	.	TRBJ2-7	.	CASSLPGTNTYEQYF	TGCGCCAGCAGCTTACCCGGGACAAACACCTACGAGCAGTACTTC
TRBV7-3	.	TRBJ2-1	TRBD2	CASSLTAGEVHNEQFF	TGTGCCAGCAGCTTAACAGCGGGAGAGGTCCACAATGAGCAGTTCTTC
TRBV5-1	few	TRBJ2-7	.	CASSLGSDTGTYEQYF	TGCGCCAGCAGCTTGGGTAGCGACACCGGCACCTACGAGCAGTACTTC
TRBV2	once	TRBJ1-5	TRBD1	CASSEDRAKHF	TGTGCCAGCAGTGAGGACAGGGCGAAACATTTT
TRBV28	once	TRBJ2-2	TRBD2	CASSNPAGLAGGGTGELFF	TGTGCCAGCAGCAACCCCGCCGGGCTAGCGGGAGGAGGAACCGGGGAGCTGTTTTTT